Included here is one T cell receptor (beta chain) sequence, with context. The sample is drawn from a study of blood T cells in healthy people across ages. Study-wide context: About one barcoded beta molecule per two T cells was the capture yield of template switching.

This CDR3 is built from 15 residues. Germline CDR1 is SGHTA and CDR2 is FQGTGA. Through a sample-barcoded 5' primer and a J-beta primer mix, a second PCR was run for 7 to 11 cycles. TCRdb passed the 5' RACE reads through MiXCR, listing each CDR3 protein once. The sample comprises hundreds of thousands of distinct CDR3 sequences, around 25% of which are singletons, and 9.4% rests with the top ten. This same sample was also part of a study on T cells of mothers and their children. That work adds: Samples were obtained from three healthy Caucasian mothers and their six children. Maternal samples each gave over 9 million TCR beta CDR3 reads, and child samples about 3 million each.

This chain joins TRBV7-3 and TRBJ2-5; 8 positions match TRBD1. The DNA matches TRBJ2-7 better at its end, which makes the J call doubtful. The sequence derives from a boy aged 10-17 years in good health. The specimen sequenced was blood. CDR3 loop: CASSLYGQGHNEQYF. The CDR3 nucleotides are TGTGCCAGCAGCTTATATGGACAGGGTCACAACGAGCAGTACTTC.